This T cell receptor (beta chain) was retrieved from a study of blood T cells in healthy people across ages. This clonotype has more than one count but fewer than ten. A second about 6 to 11 cycle PCR used barcoded and J-beta primers. Each CDR3 protein gets one entry after TCRdb re-called the 5' RACE reads with MiXCR. The sample has approximately 730,000 distinct CDR3 sequences, around half seen once. The CDR3 totals 13 residues. Trimming took 4 bases from V and 10 from J, leaving 16 bases between them. Germline CDR1 reads SQVTM; CDR2 reads ANQGSEA. V is TRBV29-1 and J is TRBJ2-2; D is ambiguous. The material sequenced was blood. This sequence originates from a man older than 75 in good health. CDR3 in amino acids: CSVVRTSWKELFF. DNA for the CDR3: TGCAGCGTTGTACGCACATCATGGAAGGAGCTGTTTTTT.